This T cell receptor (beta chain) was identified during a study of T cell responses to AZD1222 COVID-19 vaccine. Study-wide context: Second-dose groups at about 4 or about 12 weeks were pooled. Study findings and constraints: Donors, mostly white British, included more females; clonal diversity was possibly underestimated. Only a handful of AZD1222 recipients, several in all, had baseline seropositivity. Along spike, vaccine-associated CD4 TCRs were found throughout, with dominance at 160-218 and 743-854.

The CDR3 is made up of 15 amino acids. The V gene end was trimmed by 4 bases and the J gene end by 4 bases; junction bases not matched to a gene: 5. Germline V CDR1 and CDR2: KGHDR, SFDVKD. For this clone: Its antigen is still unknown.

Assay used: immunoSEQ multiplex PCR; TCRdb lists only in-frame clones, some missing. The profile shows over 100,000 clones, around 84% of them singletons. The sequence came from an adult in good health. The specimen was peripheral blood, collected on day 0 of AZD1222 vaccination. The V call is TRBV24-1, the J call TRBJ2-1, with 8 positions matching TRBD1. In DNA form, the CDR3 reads TGTGCCACCAGTGAAAGTACAGGGGGATACAATGAGCAGTTCTTC. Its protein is CATSESTGGYNEQFF.